This T cell receptor beta chain is from a study of blood T cells in healthy people across ages (dated by TCRdb to about 2015). About the study as a whole: In model experiments, template switching captured roughly one uniquely barcoded TCR beta cDNA molecule for every two T cells. Age-related changes in TCR beta repertoire diversity were measured in the study by deep sequencing normalized with unique cDNA molecular identifiers. Donors were grouped into four age groups: young (average approximately 16 years), middle-aged (around 39), aged (62) and long-lived (approximately 75). To avoid experimental bias, donors of different ages were distributed randomly across sequencing lanes. For two donors (one aged 18 to 30 and one aged 80 or older), the study analyzed two additional independent replicas of 1 million unique cDNA reads from the same blood draw. Results the study describes overall, beyond this receptor: There was a strong correlation between observed TCR beta diversity and the percentage of naive T cells measured by flow cytometry. Because the CMV infection status of the donors was unknown, age-related changes in expanded clonotypes may potentially have been confounded. Observed TCR beta diversity per million T cells fell roughly linearly with age, and a significant reduction was already apparent by age around 40. Compared with the aged group, more naive CD4+ T cells, fewer expanded clones and increased TCR diversity were shown by the long-lived group, suggesting age selection. Since profiling was done on bulk unsorted PBMCs, naive and antigen-experienced compartments could not be conclusively compared. Total diversity estimates from one million sequenced T cells were considered lower bounds and underestimates.

The germline V gene supplies CDR1 SGHTA and CDR2 FQGTGA. The CDR3 goes from the cysteine to the phenylalanine over 15 residues. Of all the DNA, just the CDR3 is kept, 45 bases in frame from base 1. Regarding this clonotype: The antigen it binds to is not known. At one of its ends the junction is not consistent with the germline gene, which may arise from a read error.

The 40 or so donors, aged about 6 to 95 years, were systemically healthy Caucasian individuals from Russia. Ten milliliters of peripheral blood were collected from each donor into EDTA-treated Vacutainer tubes. PBMCs were isolated by Ficoll-Paque density-gradient centrifugation, with at least 6.5 million obtained per sample. Total RNA, at least 6 micrograms per sample, was extracted from PBMCs with Trizol reagent. Naive CD45RAhigh/CD27high T cell percentages were measured by flow cytometry on a PBMC aliquot from every donor. The method behind the library was 5' RACE. This sample was sequenced with an Illumina HiSeq 2500. A second PCR of about 6 to 11 cycles was performed with a sample-barcoded 5' primer and a J-beta primer mix. A template-switch 5' adaptor carrying 12 random nucleotides introduced a unique molecular identifier onto each TCR beta cDNA molecule. At least 2.5 million CDR3-containing paired-end reads were obtained from each sample. The Mint cDNA synthesis kit, primed by a TRBC-specific oligonucleotide, was used to synthesize first-strand cDNA from all RNA. Following uracil-DNA glycosylase treatment, a first 18-cycle PCR with universal primers M1SS and BC2_uni_R was performed on all cDNA. In the paper's pipeline: For normalization, 1 million high-quality reads were randomly selected from each sample, with every read carrying a distinct molecular identifier. Reads with shared molecular identifiers were discarded instead of being binned into consensus sequences. MiTCR, set to a Q25 quality threshold and the strictest error-elimination algorithm, was used for CDR3 identification, clonotype clustering and error correction. Lower-bound total TCR beta diversity was estimated with a nonparametric unseen species model using Euler transformation. Clones were called with MiXCR by TCRdb after fastp trimmed the public reads at Q25, and only in-frame beta chains were retained. Entries that share a CDR3 protein sequence are merged under the most common genes and DNA. The V and J calls and clone size come from TCRdb's table, not from the authors' own analysis. This sample gives roughly 830,000 distinct CDR3 sequences in total; under 80% of them show up just once. Of the sample, roughly a quarter is held by the ten largest clones.

The TCR comes from a man aged 25-45 years in good health. This receptor chain uses TRBV7-3 and TRBJ2-7; TRBD2 lines up with 8 middle nucleotides. The sample was blood. The CDR3 protein is CASSITSGSSYERYF. The sequenced DNA is TGTGCCAGCAGCATTACTAGCGGTAGCTCCTACGAGCGGTACTTC.